The 27 T cell receptor beta chains listed next were all sequenced from one sample in a study of identifying expanded T cells in peripheral blood. Using immunoSEQ multiplex PCR, the repertoire was profiled, and TCRdb retains in-frame clones only, with some absent. Here the sample spans approximately 57,000 clones, about nine tenths being singletons. Sequenced sample: blood. These receptors were taken from a person aged 18 to 75 in good health.

The CDR3 loop is CASGRASYEQYF. CDR3 DNA sequence: TGTGCCAGCGGCCGGGCTAGCTACGAGCAGTACTTC. The V call is TRBV7-9, the J call TRBJ2-7, with unresolved D. The CDR3 contains 12 residues. Trimming removed 8 bases at V and 3 bases at J, with 11 bases between. Germline V gives CDR1 SEHNR, CDR2 FQNEAQ (reference sequence).

CDR3 sequence reads: CASSQDLRPNYGYTF. The DNA of the CDR3 is TGCGCCAGCAGCCAAGATCTGCGGCCTAACTATGGCTACACCTTC. The chain combines TRBV4-3 with TRBJ1-2; D uncertain. This CDR3 region has 15 residues. The V and J ends lost 0 bases and 0 bases respectively, with 8 bases between them. Germline CDR1 and CDR2: LGHNA and YSLEER.

The chain carries TRBV5-1 and TRBJ2-6; D might be TRBD2 (6 bases). The CDR3 loop spans 18 amino acids. Germline CDR1 reads SGHRS; CDR2 reads YFSETQ. V lost 4 bases, J lost 0 bases, and 17 bases lay in between. The CDR3 region is CASSPRSAGSSGANVLTF. CDR3 bases: TGCGCCAGCAGCCCGCGTTCTGCGGGAAGCTCTGGGGCCAACGTCCTGACTTTC.

The rearrangement joins TRBV4-3 to TRBJ1-2, with a weak D call TRBD1 (5 bases). CDR3 size: 15 residues. The V gene's germline CDR1 is LGHNA and CDR2 YSLEER. V was clipped by 5 bases and J by 0 bases, with 13 bases between them. The CDR3 DNA reads as TGCGCCAGCAGCTTGGAGGGGTACTCTAACTATGGCTACACCTTC. This encodes CASSLEGYSNYGYTF.

This clone was counted between two and nine times. The genes are TRBV6-5 and TRBJ1-2; D possibly corresponds to TRBD1 (6 bases). The CDR3 runs 13 residues. CDR1 MNHEY and CDR2 SVGAGI come from the germline V gene. The V gene lost 7 bases and the J gene lost 8 bases, with 17 bases spanning the gap. The CDR3 loop is CASTRTGFIGYTF. Here the CDR3 DNA reads TGTGCCAGCACCCGAACAGGGTTCATCGGCTACACCTTC.

The table lists this clone with a few counts. The rearrangement uses TRBV6-5 and TRBJ1-4; no clear D gene. The V end was cut by 2 bases, the J end by 3 bases, with 7 bases between. The length of the CDR3 is 14 residues. CDR1 is MNHEY, CDR2 SVGAGI, per germline. The CDR3 nucleotides are TGTGCCAGCAGTTACGGGGTTGCTAATGAAAAACTGTTTTTT. Translation gives CASSYGVANEKLFF.

This clone was observed once. The J gene is TRBJ2-2, the V gene TRBV4-3; 7 nucleotides match TRBD1. The germline V gene has CDR1 LGHNA and CDR2 YSLEER. CDR3 length equals 17 residues. V was pared by 0 bases and J by 4 bases, with 8 bases of the junction left unmatched. DNA for the CDR3: TGCGCCAGCAGCCAAGATCTCCCCGGGACAGTCACCGGGGAGCTGTTTTTT. Translated: CASSQDLPGTVTGELFF.

The gene calls are TRBV28 and TRBJ2-5, with TRBD1 matching over 7 bases. The germline V gene has CDR1 MDHEN and CDR2 SYDVKM. The length of the CDR3 is 14 residues. V lost 3 bases to trimming and J lost 4 bases; unmatched junction nucleotides: 5. CDR3 nucleotides: TGTGCCAGCAGTTTGCAGGGGGTTCGAGAGACCCAGTACTTC. Translated, it gives CASSLQGVRETQYF. The full variable domain, rest sourced from reference TRBV28 and TRBJ2-5, is DVKVTQSSRYLVKRTGEKVFLECVQDMDHENMFWYRQDPGLGLRLIYFSYDVKMKEKGDIPEGYSVSREKKERFSLILESASTNQTSMYLCASSLQGVRETQYFGPGTRLLVL.

This chain joins TRBV6-4 and TRBJ2-7; 9 positions agree with TRBD1. The CDR3 runs 18 residues. Germline V gene data show CDR1 as MRHNA and CDR2 as SNTAGT. V lost 6 bases, J lost 2 bases, and 17 bases stayed unmatched. The CDR3 region is CASRDPGQGCFPTYEQYF. The CDR3 nucleotides are TGTGCCAGCAGGGATCCGGGACAGGGTTGCTTTCCGACCTACGAGCAGTACTTC.

J is TRBJ2-3 and V is TRBV7-9; 8 bases line up with TRBD2. The CDR3 is made up of 14 amino acids. Trimming at V came to 5 bases and at J to 5 bases, leaving 6 bases not matched to a gene. Germline V lookup: CDR1 SEHNR, CDR2 FQNEAQ (reference sequence). The CDR3 region is CASSDRTSGDTQYF. CDR3 nucleotide sequence: TGTGCCAGCAGCGACCGTACTAGCGGAGATACGCAGTATTTT.

The V gene is TRBV7-9, the J gene TRBJ2-5; D is possibly TRBD2 (5 bases). V was trimmed by 5 bases and J by 2 bases, leaving 9 bases between them. The germline V gene encodes CDR1 SEHNR and CDR2 FQNEAQ (reference sequence). The CDR3 has 13 residues. CDR3 bases: TGTGCCAGCAGCCGAGGGTCGCAAGAGACCCAGTACTTC. This codes for CASSRGSQETQYF.

This chain joins TRBV18 and TRBJ1-2, with D tentatively TRBD1 (6 bases). CDR3 size: 17 residues. V lost 6 bases, J lost 5 bases, and 25 bases lay in between. Germline V gene data show CDR1 as KGHSH and CDR2 as LQKENI. This CDR3 reads CASSPTGWDSGQYGYTF. For the CDR3, the DNA is TGTGCCAGCTCCCCGACAGGTTGGGATAGTGGACAGTATGGCTACACCTTC.

V gene TRBV7-4 combines with J gene TRBJ1-1; no clear D. This CDR3 spans 17 amino acids. V lost 8 bases and J 3 bases, leaving 25 bases between the germline ends. Germline CDR1 reads SGHVT; CDR2 reads SQSDAQ. CDR3 DNA: TGTGCCAGCGCCTTGGGGAGGGTTGTCTGTTCGGACACTGAAGCTTTCTTT. Translation gives CASALGRVVCSDTEAFF.

The V and J genes are TRBV6-1 and TRBJ2-3; 14 bases are shared with TRBD2. This CDR3 is 15 amino acids long. Trimming removed 1 base from V and 6 bases from J; junction bases left unmatched: 0. CDR1 and CDR2 (germline): MNHNS, SASEGT. The CDR3 DNA reads as TGTGCCAGCAGTGAAGGGACTAGCGGGGGGGATACGCAGTATTTT. This sequence encodes CASSEGTSGGDTQYF.

The CDR3 DNA is TGTGCCAGCAGCTTAGTACAGAGTACCGATGGCTACACCTTC. Residues: CASSLVQSTDGYTF. The V call is TRBV7-2, the J call TRBJ1-2; D unresolved. The germline gives CDR1 SGHTA, CDR2 FQGNSA. This CDR3 comprises 14 residues. V lost 1 base and J lost 6, with 12 bases in between.

This chain uses TRBV4-2 with TRBJ2-7, with unresolved D. CDR1 LGHNA and CDR2 YNFKEQ come from the germline V gene. V lost 1 base and J lost 4, with 8 bases in between. The CDR3 totals 13 residues. The CDR3, as DNA: TGTGCCAGCAGCCAAGGATCGCGGTACGAGCAGTACTTC. Translating gives CASSQGSRYEQYF.

V gene TRBV5-4 combines with J gene TRBJ2-7; TRBD2 aligns across 11 bases. Germline trimming cut 4 bases from V and 1 base from J; bases unmatched to any gene: 4. This CDR3 region has 15 residues. The germline CDR1 and CDR2 sequences are SGHNT and YYREEE (reference sequence). This CDR3 reads CASSLLAGESYEQYF. In DNA form, the CDR3 reads TGTGCCAGCAGCCTACTAGCGGGGGAGTCCTACGAGCAGTACTTC.

The chain is built from TRBV27 and TRBJ2-7; D is undetermined. Germline CDR1 reads MNHEY; CDR2 reads SMNVEV (reference sequence). This CDR3 spans 15 amino acids. V was trimmed by 5 bases and J by 3 bases, leaving 17 bases between them. The CDR3, as DNA: TGTGCCAGCAGTGAGGTTGGTGCCGGTCTCTACGAGCAGTACTTC. It codes for CASSEVGAGLYEQYF.

The V call is TRBV2, the J call TRBJ2-1; 8 positions match TRBD2. Per the germline V gene, CDR1 is SNHLY and CDR2 is FYNNEI. J gave up 4 bases and V 10 bases, and 9 bases lay outside the gene matches. CDR3 length: 14 residues. The CDR3 DNA sequence: TGTGCCAACGAGCGGGAGACCCAATACAATGAGCAGTTCTTC. The encoded protein is CANERETQYNEQFF.

With regard to this clone: The junction and the germline gene differ at one end; a read error may be behind it. The gene calls are TRBV28 and TRBJ2-7; no definite D call. CDR1 and CDR2 (germline): MDHEN, SYDVKM. The CDR3 length is 12 residues. CDR3 nucleotides: TGTGCCAGCAGCCCCGGACCGCCGTTTAAGAACTTC. Protein product: CASSPGPPFKNF.

The V gene is TRBV11-3, the J gene TRBJ1-5, with D maybe TRBD1 (6 bases). Trimming took off 4 bases at V and 4 bases at J, with 11 bases between the two ends. The CDR3 runs to 14 residues. CDR1 is SGHNT, CDR2 YENEEA, per germline. The CDR3 reads CASSWDTANQPQHF. CDR3 coding DNA: TGTGCCAGCAGCTGGGACACCGCAAATCAGCCCCAGCATTTT. Looking up the rest from reference TRBV11-3 and TRBJ1-5 gives the full variable domain: EAGVVQSPRYKIIEKKQPVAFWCNPISGHNTLYWYLQNLGQGPELLIRYENEEAVDDSQLPKDRFSAERLKGVDSTLKIQPAELGDSAVYLCASSWDTANQPQHFGDGTRLSIL.

J is TRBJ2-3 and V is TRBV2, with 8 bases aligning to TRBD1. CDR1 and CDR2 from the germline V gene are SNHLY and FYNNEI. V lost 6 bases, J lost 2 bases, and 13 bases stayed unmatched. The CDR3 covers 17 residues. As DNA, the CDR3 is TGTGCCAGCAGAGACCATGACAGGGGCCTCTTCACAGATACGCAGTATTTT. The encoded protein is CASRDHDRGLFTDTQYF.

With regard to this clone: This same CDR3 is encoded by further DNA sequences in the sample. The rearrangement links TRBV18 to TRBJ1-3; D not resolved. The CDR3 is 15 amino acids. The V gene's germline CDR1 is KGHSH and CDR2 LQKENI. V dropped 3 bases and J dropped 3 bases, with 12 bases sitting between them. The CDR3 region has the DNA TGTGCCAGCTCACCGGGAGCTCGAAGTGGAAACACCATATATTTT. Encoded protein: CASSPGARSGNTIYF.

This CDR3 reads CASISESTDTQYF. CDR3 bases: TGTGCCAGCATTTCGGAAAGCACAGATACGCAGTATTTT. The chain carries TRBV28 and TRBJ2-3; D is unclear. Germline-derived CDR1 and CDR2 are MDHEN and SYDVKM. Deletions cut 7 bases from V and 0 bases from J, with 8 bases between. CDR3 length: 13 amino acids.

The chain combines TRBV19 with TRBJ1-5, with D tentatively TRBD1 (6 bases). The germline V gene has CDR1 LNHDA and CDR2 SQIVND (reference sequence). The CDR3 loop spans 13 amino acids. Trimming cost V 6 bases and J 6 bases, with 12 bases left between them. DNA for the CDR3: TGTGCCAGTAGGGGGACAAGAGGTCAGCCCCAGCATTTT. Translating it yields CASRGTRGQPQHF.

V usage is TRBV6-5 and J usage is TRBJ1-6, with a possible D match to TRBD1 (5 bases). This CDR3 has 13 residues. Germline CDR1 reads MNHEY; CDR2 reads SVGAGI. Trimming shortened V by 6 bases and J by 9 bases, and 12 bases separated the two germline ends. The CDR3 DNA reads TGTGCCAGCAGATCCGGGACTGGTTCACCCCTCCACTTT. Protein sequence: CASRSGTGSPLHF.

Points on this clone: The junction does not match germline at one end; this may be a read error. The rearrangement uses TRBV6-1 and TRBJ2-1, with D tentatively TRBD2 (6 bases). Germline assignment: CDR1 MNHNS and CDR2 SASEGT. The CDR3 extends over 15 amino acids. In DNA, the CDR3 is TGTGCCAGCAGAGAAGGACTATCTGGGTATAATGAGCAGTTCTTC. Its translation: CASREGLSGYNEQFF.